One sample yielded the 17 T cell receptor beta chains listed below, sequenced in a study of T cell changes during pregnancy in multiple sclerosis. TCRdb keeps only in-frame clones here, not all; method: immunoSEQ multiplex PCR. The sample yields 55,000 to 65,000 clones, over 90% seen once. The sequenced sample was CD8+ T cells from peripheral blood mononuclear cells, obtained in the third trimester of pregnancy. Receptor source: a female donor with multiple sclerosis, enrolled in a pregnancy study.

V and J are TRBV6-5 and TRBJ1-1; the D is unclear. This CDR3 has 14 amino acids. V dropped 0 bases and J dropped 6 bases, with 11 bases sitting between them. The germline V gene encodes CDR1 MNHEY and CDR2 SVGAGI. The CDR3 DNA sequence: TGTGCCAGCAGTTACTCTGGAGGGTTCGCTGAAGCTTTCTTT. This sequence encodes CASSYSGGFAEAFF.

The chain links TRBV19 to TRBJ2-2; D unclear. Germline loops: CDR1 LNHDA, CDR2 SQIVND (reference sequence). Trimming removed 3 bases at V and 5 bases at J, with 7 bases between. This CDR3 has 13 amino acids. CDR3 region: CASSMVETGELFF. The CDR3, as DNA: TGTGCCAGTAGTATGGTAGAGACCGGGGAGCTGTTTTTT.

The chain combines TRBV19 with TRBJ2-2, with D uncertain. Trimming removed 7 bases from V and 0 bases from J, with 6 bases in between. The CDR3 is 13 residues long. Germline V gives CDR1 LNHDA, CDR2 SQIVND (reference sequence). CDR3 sequence (DNA): TGTGCCAGTATCATCCCGAACACCGGGGAGCTGTTTTTT. It translates to CASIIPNTGELFF.

The V call is TRBV5-4, the J call TRBJ2-7; D remains ambiguous. Germline loops: CDR1 SGHNT, CDR2 YYREEE (reference sequence). Deletions cut 2 bases from V and 3 bases from J, with 6 bases between. CDR3 length equals 12 residues. The CDR3 spells CASSLGGYEQYF. DNA for the CDR3: TGTGCCAGCAGCTTAGGCGGCTACGAGCAGTACTTC.

The V call is TRBV5-1, the J call TRBJ2-2, with D tentatively TRBD1 (6 bases). This CDR3 region has 16 residues. V was trimmed by 0 bases and J by 4 bases, leaving 13 bases between them. CDR1 is SGHRS, CDR2 YFSETQ, per germline. The CDR3 nucleotides read TGCGCCAGCAGCTTGGTAGGCAGGGGCATCACCGGGGAGCTGTTTTTT. It translates to CASSLVGRGITGELFF.

The chain couples TRBV2 to TRBJ2-1; the D is unclear. CDR1 is SNHLY, CDR2 FYNNEI, per germline. The CDR3 contains 11 residues. V was pared by 8 bases and J by 4 bases, with 6 bases between. The CDR3 DNA follows: TGTGCCAGCCCCGTGTACAATGAGCAGTTCTTC. The encoded protein is CASPVYNEQFF.

The chain has TRBV2 and TRBJ2-1; TRBD2 aligns across 9 bases. The CDR3 loop spans 16 amino acids. Per the germline V gene, CDR1 is SNHLY and CDR2 is FYNNEI. V dropped 4 bases and J dropped 9; count of bases not matched to a gene: 13. DNA for the CDR3: TGTGCCAGCAGTGGGTTGCGGGAGGGCCGGTTGGGTGAGCAGTTCTTC. It specifies CASSGLREGRLGEQFF.

The chain is built from TRBV19 and TRBJ2-3; no clear D gene. Trimming shortened V by 5 bases and J by 4 bases, and 7 bases separated the two germline ends. This CDR3 spans 12 amino acids. The V gene's germline CDR1 is LNHDA and CDR2 SQIVND (reference sequence). The CDR3 sequence is CASSPGADTQYF. CDR3 bases: TGTGCCAGTAGTCCCGGAGCAGATACGCAGTATTTT.

This clone was seen a single time. This chain links TRBV9 with TRBJ2-1; TRBD2 aligns across 7 bases. Trimming removed 4 bases from V and 7 bases from J; junction bases left unmatched: 17. CDR3 length: 17 residues. Germline lookup yields CDR1 SGDLS and CDR2 YYNGEE. Here the CDR3 DNA reads TGTGCCAGCAGCCGACTAGCCACAATCTCAATTCGGAATGAGCAGTTCTTC. Protein sequence: CASSRLATISIRNEQFF.

J is TRBJ2-1 and V is TRBV27; possible D gene TRBD1, 6 bases. This CDR3 contains 13 residues. The ends were cut back, 0 bases at V and 10 bases at J, with 10 bases in the middle. From germline, CDR1 is MNHEY and CDR2 SMNVEV (reference sequence). The chain's CDR3 is CASSLSKDREQFF. CDR3 coding DNA: TGTGCCAGCAGTTTATCGAAAGACAGGGAGCAGTTCTTC.

This clone was counted once. The genes are TRBV25-1 and TRBJ1-3; unclear D gene. This CDR3 spans 14 amino acids. Trimming took 4 bases from V and 3 from J, leaving 10 bases between them. Germline CDR1 and CDR2: MGHDK and SYGVNS. The CDR3 sequence is CASSAPSIGNTIYF. CDR3 in DNA: TGTGCCAGCAGTGCTCCGAGCATTGGAAACACCATATATTTT.

The chain has TRBV6-5 and TRBJ2-3, with 10 positions matching TRBD2. V was clipped by 6 bases and J by 3 bases; unmatched bases: 3. Germline V lookup: CDR1 MNHEY, CDR2 SVGAGI. This CDR3 comprises 14 residues. The CDR3 region is CASRRTSGTDTQYF. CDR3 bases: TGTGCCAGCAGGCGGACTAGCGGTACAGATACGCAGTATTTT.

The CDR3 loop reads CSVHIAGGPYNEQFF. CDR3 nucleotide sequence: TGCAGCGTTCATATAGCGGGAGGACCTTACAATGAGCAGTTCTTC. This rearrangement joins TRBV29-1 to TRBJ2-1; 10 bases align to TRBD2. The CDR3 length is 15 residues. The germline V gene has CDR1 SQVTM and CDR2 ANQGSEA. The V segment lost 5 bases and the J segment 4 bases; nucleotides outside the gene matches: 8.

The gene calls are TRBV27 and TRBJ1-5, with TRBD1 matching over 7 bases. There are 13 residues in the CDR3. Unmatched junction bases numbered 3, after V lost 9 bases and J lost 1 base. Germline CDR1 is MNHEY and CDR2 is SMNVEV (reference sequence). The CDR3 DNA follows: TGTGCCAGTAGCAGGGGGAGCAATCAGCCCCAGCATTTT. Encoded protein: CASSRGSNQPQHF.

The chain recombines TRBV6-5 with TRBJ2-1; D is uncertain. Per germline, CDR1 MNHEY and CDR2 SVGAGI. Trimming removed 3 bases at V and 2 bases at J, with 5 bases between. The CDR3 totals 13 residues. The CDR3 sequence is CASSYGPYNEQFF. In nucleotides, the CDR3 is TGTGCCAGCAGTTATGGCCCCTACAATGAGCAGTTCTTC.

The rearrangement joins TRBV6-1 to TRBJ1-1; TRBD1 matches 8 bases. The CDR3 totals 13 residues. CDR1 MNHNS and CDR2 SASEGT come from the germline V gene. V lost 6 bases to trimming and J lost 4 bases; unmatched junction nucleotides: 4. Written as DNA, the CDR3 is TGTGCCAGCAGGGGGACAGGCGTCACTGAAGCTTTCTTT. It specifies CASRGTGVTEAFF.

The V call is TRBV7-9, the J call TRBJ2-7, with a possible D match to TRBD1 (5 bases). Trimming removed 5 bases at V and 7 bases at J, with 21 bases between. Per the germline V gene, CDR1 is SEHNR and CDR2 is FQNEAQ (reference sequence). This CDR3 comprises 15 residues. The chain's CDR3 is CASSISGWGNEEQYF. CDR3 DNA sequence: TGTGCCAGCAGCATTAGTGGGTGGGGCAATGAGGAGCAGTACTTC.